The entry below describes one T cell receptor beta chain. Antigen specificity is unknown. A read error may produce the germline difference seen at one junction end. Extraction of RNA together with DNA used about 17-34 mg of unsorted bulk tissue. Chronic HBV infection was present, with no prior treatment. Each tumor had five separate regions sampled. The data were obtained in a study of tumor-infiltrating lymphocytes in primary liver carcinoma. Across the study: Lesions, classed as T1-T3 N0M0, spanned roughly 4 to 10 cm across.

A primer matching the constant region was used to make TCR beta cDNA from 450 to 500 ng of total RNA. Three nested multiplex PCR rounds, a slightly modified ARM-PCR method, built the TCR beta libraries. In the first two PCR rounds, TRBV1-TRBV30 forward primers were paired with a C-beta reverse primer, and each round lasted 10 cycles. MiXCR, run by TCRdb on the multiplex PCR reads, gives a single entry per CDR3 protein. Of 150,000 to 200,000 distinct CDR3 sequences listed, 70% to 90% are singletons. General study points: Researchers report that only about 7-24% of top clones turned up in all five tumor regions.

The CDR3 runs 18 residues. CDR1 is MNHEY, CDR2 SVGEGT, per germline. Specimen: tumor tissue from primary liver carcinoma. The chain carries TRBV6-2 or TRBV6-3 and TRBJ1-5, with D possibly being TRBD1 (5 bases). The TCR was taken from a man aged 40-49 years with primary liver carcinoma and hepatitis B virus infection. CDR3 nucleotide sequence: TGTACCAGCAGCTACTCCCGGGACGGTCATATAAGGAATCAGCCCCAGCATTTT. It encodes CTSSYSRDGHIRNQPQHF.